This is a list of T cell receptor beta chains from one sample in a study of shared clonotypes between healthy human individuals. Some clones are missing from TCRdb's copy, which holds only in-frame ones; the method was immunoSEQ multiplex PCR. The table includes over a million clones, roughly 70% detected once. The sample taken for sequencing was memory CD4+ T cells sorted from blood. The receptors here all came from a man aged 18 to 29 in good health. The CDR3 runs from the conserved cysteine through the conserved F or W. Fields, in order: V gene, D gene, clone size, J gene, CDR3 DNA, CDR3 protein. D genes are given only for firm matches. Size values are once, few and many counts, or a class for expanded clones, and some rows have none.

>TRBV19|TRBD1|.|TRBJ1-2
TGTGCCAGTAGTACGTTACAGGGGGCCTCGCAAGGCTACACCTTC
CASSTLQGASQGYTF
>TRBV4-1|TRBD2|.|TRBJ2-5
TGCGCCAGCAGCCAAGATGGAGCGGGAAACCAAGAGACCCAGTACTTC
CASSQDGAGNQETQYF
>TRBV5-4|.|.|TRBJ1-2
TGTGCCAGCAGGACTCAGGACACAAACTATGGCTACACCTTC
CASRTQDTNYGYTF
>TRBV30|.|.|TRBJ1-5
TGTGCCTGGAGTGGACAAACCAATCAGCCCCAGCATTTT
CAWSGQTNQPQHF
>TRBV5-1|TRBD1|.|TRBJ1-2
TGCGCCAGCAGCACGGACAGGGGTGGATATGGCTACACCTTC
CASSTDRGGYGYTF
>TRBV4-1|TRBD2|few|TRBJ2-5
TGCGCCAGCAGCCAAGACTCTAGCGGGGCGGAGACCCAGTACTTC
CASSQDSSGAETQYF
>TRBV15|.|.|TRBJ1-4
TGTGCCACCAGCAGAGAGGACCGCGGAGGGGAAAAACTGTTTTTT
CATSREDRGGEKLFF
>TRBV5-1|.|.|TRBJ2-3
TGCGCCAGCAGCTTGGGGGGGCCGAGCACAGATACGCAGTATTTT
CASSLGGPSTDTQYF
>TRBV5-1|.|.|TRBJ2-5
TGCGCCAGCAGCTCCTGGGGTATTGGGGAGACCCAGTACTTC
CASSSWGIGETQYF
>TRBV19|.|few|TRBJ1-6
TGTGCCAGTAGTATGGCGGGGGCCCATAATTCACCCCTCCACTTT
CASSMAGAHNSPLHF
>TRBV11-3|TRBD2|.|TRBJ2-1
TGTGCCAGCAGCTTAATATCGGGGGGGCCAGGTGAGCAGTTCTTC
CASSLISGGPGEQFF
>TRBV5-4|.|many|TRBJ1-1
TGTGCCAGCAGCTTGGCCGGGTCCCTCCGTAGGGAAGCTTTCTTT
CASSLAGSLRREAFF
>TRBV12-5|.|.|TRBJ2-3
TGTGCTAGTTCAGTGGGCACAGATACGCAGTATTTT
CASSVGTDTQYF
>TRBV9|TRBD1|many|TRBJ2-7
TGTGCCAGCAGCGTAGGGCTGGACAGGGCATCGAACGAGCAGTACTTC
CASSVGLDRASNEQYF
>TRBV5-1|TRBD2|.|TRBJ2-7
TGCGCCAGCAGCTTGTATAGCGGGAGCTACGAGCAGTACTTC
CASSLYSGSYEQYF
>TRBV11-2|TRBD1|once|TRBJ1-1
TGTGCCAGCAGCTCGCTCCGGGACAGGGGCCCGAACACTGAAGCTTTCTTT
CASSSLRDRGPNTEAFF
>TRBV27|TRBD1|few|TRBJ1-3
TGTGCCAGCAGTCGCGACAGGGGGCTTAACACCATATATTTT
CASSRDRGLNTIYF
>TRBV9|TRBD2|.|TRBJ2-1
TGTGCCAGCAGCGATAGCGGGAGGGTCTACAATGAGCAGTTCTTC
CASSDSGRVYNEQFF
>TRBV7-9|TRBD2|few|TRBJ2-3
TGTGCCAGCAGCTTAGGTAGCGGGGGTCACACAGATACGCAGTATTTT
CASSLGSGGHTDTQYF
>TRBV19|.|.|TRBJ1-1
TGTGCCAGTAGTATAGTCTCAATCGGGCGGGTCACTGAAGCTTTCTTT
CASSIVSIGRVTEAFF
>TRBV29-1|TRBD2|.|TRBJ2-5
TGCAGCGTTCCTAGCGGAAATCAAGAGACCCAGTACTTC
CSVPSGNQETQYF
>TRBV28|.|.|TRBJ1-5
TGTGCCAGCAGGGGGACTGGGACTAATCAGCCCCAGCATTTT
CASRGTGTNQPQHF
>TRBV7-8|.|.|TRBJ1-5
TGTGCCAGCAGCCTTGGGCCCAATCAGCCCCAGCATTTT
CASSLGPNQPQHF
>TRBV7-2|TRBD2|.|TRBJ2-7
TGTGCCAGCAGCCTTATGGGACTAGCTGCCGACGAGCAGTACTTC
CASSLMGLAADEQYF
>TRBV2|TRBD1|.|TRBJ1-2
TGTGCCGGATTGGACAGGGTCGGCGGCTACACCTTC
CAGLDRVGGYTF
>TRBV18|.|.|TRBJ2-3
TGTGCCAGCTCACCACTTCCCCCGACAACAACCACAGATACGCAGTATTTT
CASSPLPPTTTTDTQYF
>TRBV6-5|.|once|TRBJ1-1
TGTGCCACTGGAACCGGTGCGTACACTGAAGCTTTCTTT
CATGTGAYTEAFF
>TRBV11-2|.|.|TRBJ2-7
TGTGCCAGCAGAAGTTCGGGGTACGGAGGTTTCTCCTACGAGCAGTACTTC
CASRSSGYGGFSYEQYF
>TRBV7-8|.|many|TRBJ1-5
TGTGCCAGCAGCTTACAGGGGTATGAGCAGCCCCAGCATTTT
CASSLQGYEQPQHF
>TRBV10-1|TRBD1|.|TRBJ1-1
TGCGCCAGCAGTGGGTTTGGGACAGGGGTGACTGAAGCTTTCTTT
CASSGFGTGVTEAFF
>TRBV15|.|.|TRBJ2-2
TGTGCCACCAGCAGAGATGGAGGGCCCGGGGAGCTGTTTTTT
CATSRDGGPGELFF
>TRBV5-5|TRBD1|once|TRBJ1-5
TGTGCCAGCAGCTTCGGACAGGGTGGTCAGCCCCAGCATTTT
CASSFGQGGQPQHF
>TRBV5-1|TRBD2|.|TRBJ2-7
TGCGCCAGCACCCTGGCGGGGGGGCCTTACGAGCAGTACTTC
CASTLAGGPYEQYF
>TRBV27|.|.|TRBJ1-2
TGTGCCAGCAGTTTGTCGGACAGCTATGGCTACACCTTC
CASSLSDSYGYTF
>TRBV6-4|TRBD2|.|TRBJ2-7
TGTGCCAGCAGTGAGACTGGCGGGGGGGCCTCCTACGAGCAGTACTTC
CASSETGGGASYEQYF
>TRBV6-1|.|.|TRBJ2-1
TGTGCCATCACCGGGACCACCCTCAATGAGCAGTTCTTC
CAITGTTLNEQFF
>TRBV2|TRBD2|.|TRBJ2-7
TGTGCCAGCAAGGCCGGACTAGCGGGTTCCTACGAGCAGTACTTC
CASKAGLAGSYEQYF
>TRBV18|.|.|TRBJ1-2
TGTGCCAGCTCACCACCGGGGGGGCTGGTCTATGGCTACACCTTC
CASSPPGGLVYGYTF
>TRBV10-2|.|.|TRBJ1-2
TGCGCCAGCAGCCAGGAGAACTATGGCTACACCTTC
CASSQENYGYTF
>TRBV5-4|TRBD2|.|TRBJ2-1
TGTGCCAGCAGTTCCGGGACTAGCGGAAACAATGAGCAGTTCTTC
CASSSGTSGNNEQFF